This T cell receptor beta chain came from a study of T cell responses to AZD1222 COVID-19 vaccine. Points on this clone: No antigen is known for it.

Assay used: immunoSEQ multiplex PCR; TCRdb lists only in-frame clones, some missing. The data hold 100,000 to 150,000 clones, with approximately 88% observed a single time. Notes on the study in general: Spike was spanned by vaccine-associated CD4 TCRs, which were dominant at 160-218 and 743-854. Reports say nearly half of spike-specific TCRs go after unmutated variant regions.

The starting material was peripheral blood, obtained on day 0 of AZD1222 vaccination. The sequence derives from an adult in good health.

This CDR3 reads CASSQDHLTGANYGYTF. Here the CDR3 DNA reads TGCGCCAGCAGCCAAGATCATTTAACAGGCGCTAACTATGGCTACACCTTC. This rearrangement joins TRBV4-3 to TRBJ1-2; D perhaps matches TRBD1 (5 bases). The germline V gene encodes CDR1 LGHNA and CDR2 YSLEER. Between the trimmed V and J ends, which lost 0 bases and 0 bases, there was a span of 14 bases. This CDR3 contains 17 residues.